Listed below are T cell receptor beta chains from one sample, sequenced in a study of T cell responses to AZD1222 COVID-19 vaccine. Clones were sequenced by immunoSEQ multiplex PCR, and TCRdb holds only the in-frame ones, with some missing. The sample contains about 85,000 clones, roughly nine tenths of which appear only once. The source material was peripheral blood, sampled on day 0 of AZD1222 vaccination. The receptors were sampled from an adult in good health. CDR3s include the opening cysteine and the closing phenylalanine or tryptophan. The order of the fields is D gene, clone size, J gene, V gene, CDR3 protein, CDR3 DNA. D genes are given only for firm matches. Expanded clones are given a class, and other clones once, few, many or no size at all.

-	-	TRBJ1-5	TRBV18	CASSPRQVTDQPQHF	TGTGCCAGCTCACCGCGACAGGTTACGGATCAGCCCCAGCATTTT
-	once	TRBJ2-7	TRBV7-9	CASSVRDPGLRYEQYF	TGTGCCAGCAGCGTACGGGACCCCGGATTGAGGTACGAGCAGTACTTC
TRBD2	once	TRBJ2-3	TRBV11-3	CASSLAGLAGGTDTQYF	TGTGCCAGCAGCTTAGCTGGACTAGCGGGGGGCACAGATACGCAGTATTTT
-	-	TRBJ2-3	TRBV10-3	CAASAGWGTDTQYF	TGTGCCGCGTCGGCAGGGTGGGGCACAGATACGCAGTATTTT
-	-	TRBJ1-4	TRBV7-9	CASSRQTATNEKLFF	TGTGCCAGCAGCAGACAGACCGCAACTAATGAAAAACTGTTTTTT
-	-	TRBJ2-7	TRBV18	CASSPWGGNTYEQYF	TGTGCCAGCTCACCATGGGGAGGCAATACCTACGAGCAGTACTTC
TRBD1	-	TRBJ1-5	TRBV28	CASSSRGTGTQPQHF	TGTGCCAGCAGTTCCCGCGGGACAGGGACCCAGCCCCAGCATTTT
-	-	TRBJ1-5	TRBV19	CASGLWGNQPQHF	TGTGCCAGTGGGCTGTGGGGCAATCAGCCCCAGCATTTT
TRBD1	-	TRBJ2-3	TRBV18	CASSPPGQGYTDTQYF	TGTGCCAGCTCACCACCGGGACAGGGTTACACAGATACGCAGTATTTT
-	-	TRBJ2-7	TRBV14	CASSPWGTPYEQYF	TGTGCCAGCAGCCCGTGGGGGACCCCCTACGAGCAGTACTTC
TRBD1	once	TRBJ2-7	TRBV28	CASSSDRGLIYEQYF	TGTGCCAGCAGTTCCGACAGGGGGCTAATCTACGAGCAGTACTTC
TRBD1	-	TRBJ2-7	TRBV19	CATAGGYEQYF	TGTGCCACCGCAGGGGGCTACGAGCAGTACTTC
-	-	TRBJ1-2	TRBV5-6	CASTPQSTPNYGYTF	TGTGCCAGCACCCCTCAGTCTACACCTAACTATGGCTACACCTTC
-	-	TRBJ1-3	TRBV6-5	CASNGFVGNTIYF	TGTGCCAGCAACGGGTTCGTCGGAAACACCATATATTTT
TRBD1	-	TRBJ1-2	TRBV5-4	CASSLTGVNYGYTF	TGTGCCAGCAGCTTGACAGGGGTTAACTATGGCTACACCTTC
-	few	TRBJ1-1	TRBV29-1	CSVRDVGMNTEAFF	TGCAGCGTGAGGGACGTGGGGATGAACACTGAAGCTTTCTTT
TRBD1	-	TRBJ2-3	TRBV7-9	CASSPRTGGTADTQYF	TGTGCCAGCAGCCCCCGGACAGGAGGCACGGCAGATACGCAGTATTTT
-	once	TRBJ1-5	TRBV6-1	CASSETSIGNQPQHF	TGTGCCAGCAGTGAAACCTCGATTGGCAATCAGCCCCAGCATTTT
TRBD2	-	TRBJ2-7	TRBV6-2/TRBV6-3	CASSPRPDGRFYEQYF	TGTGCCAGCAGTCCCCGCCCCGACGGGAGGTTCTACGAGCAGTACTTC
-	-	TRBJ2-1	TRBV5-4	CASSPVANSYNEQFF	TGTGCCAGCAGCCCCGTGGCTAACTCCTACAATGAGCAGTTCTTC
TRBD2	-	TRBJ2-3	TRBV19	CASSRLAGASTDTQYF	TGTGCCAGTAGTAGACTAGCGGGGGCCAGCACAGATACGCAGTATTTT
TRBD1	-	TRBJ1-1	TRBV7-3	CASSPDRYSKAFF	TGTGCCAGCAGCCCGGACAGGTACTCTAAAGCTTTCTTT
-	-	TRBJ2-6	TRBV2	CARSNQGAGANVLTF	TGTGCCAGATCAAACCAGGGTGCTGGGGCCAACGTCCTGACTTTC